This is a list of T cell receptor beta chains from one sample in a study of identical twins. Each CDR3 protein gets one entry after TCRdb re-called the 5' RACE reads with MiXCR. The data contain 500,000 to 700,000 distinct CDR3 sequences, roughly 7.1% of them singletons. Another study also made use of these data, one on yellow fever vaccine responses in identical twins.

Material: PBMCs. The origin of the receptors is a woman aged 18 to 35 in good health. CDR3s leave out the opening cysteine and the closing phenylalanine or tryptophan. A D gene is named only where the DNA matches it firmly. The size field is filled for only some rows; it gives once, few, many or a size class.

d_call | clone_size | cdr3_length | v_call | cdr3_aa
. | . | 12 | TRBV5-1 | ASSLDSTTYEQY
TRBD1 | . | 13 | TRBV29-1 | SVEGTLTGEETQY
TRBD1 | few | 17 | TRBV29-1 | SVAPSGTATIRSTDTQY
. | . | 12 | TRBV9 | ASSVGPGDGELF
TRBD2 | many | 14 | TRBV12-3/TRBV12-4 | ASSFGLAGVTDTQY
. | few | 12 | TRBV9 | ASSVDEGTDTQY
. | few | 13 | TRBV6-5 | ASSYSADRKETQY
. | . | 10 | TRBV29-1 | SARGAYNEQF
TRBD2 | . | 13 | TRBV12-3/TRBV12-4 | ASSSRTSSKETQY
. | many | 16 | TRBV5-1 | ASSGIAGHSELDAEAF
. | few | 13 | TRBV6-5 | ASSYSRLGGHEQF
. | . | 11 | TRBV20-1 | SAREIVSYTQY
. | many | 10 | TRBV7-9 | ASSLSNYEQY
. | few | 13 | TRBV7-9 | ASSFDRTAYNEQF
. | many | 16 | TRBV12-3/TRBV12-4 | ASSLDWVEGRVPDTQY
TRBD1 | many | 12 | TRBV5-8 | ASSSDRVGEKLF
. | many | 14 | TRBV10-3 | AIRSEGGPSTGELF
TRBD1 | . | 16 | TRBV2 | ASSEALGQQSIKDTQY
. | many | 14 | TRBV5-1 | ASSHAGKAANTEAF
TRBD1 | few | 12 | TRBV20-1 | SASLSGQNSPLH
. | many | 14 | TRBV28 | ASSDLGRWNTGELF
. | many | 13 | TRBV25-1 | ASSEPQAVRNEQF